Listed below are T cell receptor beta chains from one sample, sequenced in a study of identical twins. One entry per CDR3 protein, called by TCRdb with MiXCR from the 5' RACE reads. There are hundreds of thousands of distinct CDR3 sequences in the sample; 9% to 15% occur only once, and 1.5% to 2% lies in the top ten. The same data also went into a second study, on yellow fever vaccine responses in identical twins.

The sequenced material came from PBMCs. Receptors originate from a woman under 30 in good health. The CDR3 runs from the conserved cysteine through the conserved F or W. A D gene is named only where the DNA matches it firmly. Clone size is given for some rows only: seen once, a few or many times, or a class if the clone is expanded.

clone size,J gene,V gene,D gene,CDR3 protein,CDR3 DNA
few,TRBJ2-5,TRBV4-1,-,CASSQDRLSFPAKETQYF,TGCGCCAGCAGCCAAGACAGGTTATCTTTCCCCGCTAAAGAGACCCAGTACTTC
few,TRBJ1-1,TRBV20-1,TRBD1,CSAEGQSSEAFF,TGCAGTGCTGAGGGACAGTCTTCGGAAGCTTTCTTT
many,TRBJ2-1,TRBV9,TRBD2,CASSARGLAGRNEQFF,TGTGCCAGCAGCGCCCGGGGACTAGCGGGCCGCAATGAGCAGTTCTTC
-,TRBJ2-1,TRBV2,-,CASSVNSYNEQFF,TGTGCCAGCAGTGTAAACAGCTACAATGAGCAGTTCTTC
-,TRBJ2-1,TRBV12-3/TRBV12-4,TRBD2,CASSQILAGVPEQFF,TGTGCCAGCAGTCAAATACTAGCGGGAGTCCCCGAGCAGTTCTTC
-,TRBJ1-3,TRBV7-8,TRBD1,CASTRAGQGGNSGNTIYF,TGTGCCAGCACTCGGGCGGGACAGGGAGGAAACTCTGGAAACACCATATATTTT
few,TRBJ1-2,TRBV5-1,-,CASSLERPDYGYTF,TGCGCCAGCAGCTTGGAAAGGCCAGACTATGGCTACACCTTC
few,TRBJ2-5,TRBV10-3,-,CAISGALGETQYF,TGTGCCATCAGTGGGGCGCTAGGGGAGACCCAGTACTTC
-,TRBJ2-1,TRBV28,TRBD2,CASSPPGLAGMGGQFF,TGTGCCAGCAGTCCCCCGGGACTAGCGGGAATGGGGGGGCAGTTCTTC
few,TRBJ1-1,TRBV7-6,TRBD1,CASSLGGQYNTEAFF,TGTGCCAGCAGCTTAGGGGGACAGTACAACACTGAAGCTTTCTTT
-,TRBJ2-1,TRBV11-2,-,CASTPDLGDYNEQFF,TGTGCCAGCACTCCCGATCTCGGGGACTACAATGAGCAGTTCTTC
-,TRBJ2-1,TRBV24-1,-,CATSDLNGGPGNEQFF,TGTGCCACCAGTGATTTAAACGGGGGGCCCGGGAATGAGCAGTTCTTC
-,TRBJ1-2,TRBV20-1,-,CSGAEDYGYTF,TGCAGTGGGGCTGAAGACTATGGCTACACCTTC
many,TRBJ1-1,TRBV5-1,-,CASSHDRGTEAFF,TGCGCCAGCAGCCACGATCGCGGCACTGAAGCTTTCTTT
many,TRBJ2-5,TRBV6-5,-,CASSLGRFQETQYF,TGTGCCAGCAGTTTGGGCAGATTCCAAGAGACCCAGTACTTC
many,TRBJ1-1,TRBV27,-,CASSSKGLKNTEAFF,TGTGCCAGCAGTTCCAAAGGACTGAAGAACACTGAAGCTTTCTTT
few,TRBJ2-1,TRBV4-1,-,CASSQDSWGHYNEQFF,TGCGCCAGCAGCCAAGATTCGTGGGGACACTACAATGAGCAGTTCTTC
-,TRBJ2-3,TRBV12-3/TRBV12-4,TRBD2,CASSQRLAGGPDTQYF,TGTGCCAGCAGTCAAAGACTAGCGGGGGGCCCAGATACGCAGTATTTT
many,TRBJ1-5,TRBV6-1,-,CASRTVSNQPQHF,TGTGCCAGCAGGACGGTTAGCAATCAGCCCCAGCATTTT
many,TRBJ2-1,TRBV10-3,TRBD2,CAISDMGEGEQFF,TGTGCCATCAGTGATATGGGGGAGGGTGAGCAGTTCTTC
-,TRBJ1-1,TRBV6-5,-,CASSLRILGTEAFF,TGTGCCAGCAGTTTAAGGATCCTAGGCACTGAAGCTTTCTTT
many,TRBJ1-1,TRBV9,-,CASSESVDKAEAFF,TGTGCCAGCAGCGAATCGGTCGACAAGGCTGAAGCTTTCTTT
-,TRBJ1-1,TRBV20-1,-,CSANRAVNTEAFF,TGCAGTGCTAATAGGGCGGTAAACACTGAAGCTTTCTTT
many,TRBJ2-3,TRBV20-1,-,CSARPTPEKMDTQYF,TGCAGTGCTAGGCCCACCCCGGAGAAAATGGATACGCAGTATTTT
-,TRBJ2-1,TRBV19,TRBD2,CASSTGLGLREQFF,TGTGCCAGTAGTACCGGACTAGGACTTAGGGAGCAGTTCTTC
-,TRBJ2-1,TRBV3-1,-,CASSQEDLRYNEQFF,TGTGCCAGCAGCCAAGAAGATTTGCGCTACAATGAGCAGTTCTTC
many,TRBJ2-1,TRBV12-3/TRBV12-4,TRBD2,CASSGTREQFF,TGTGCCAGCAGTGGGACTAGGGAGCAGTTCTTC
few,TRBJ2-1,TRBV7-9,TRBD2,CASSFRASGWNEQFF,TGTGCCAGCAGCTTCCGGGCTAGCGGGTGGAATGAGCAGTTCTTC
many,TRBJ1-1,TRBV12-5,-,CASGNDWNTEAFF,TGTGCTAGTGGTAACGATTGGAACACTGAAGCTTTCTTT
few,TRBJ1-1,TRBV2,-,CASSGGWGSRTEAFF,TGTGCCAGCAGTGGGGGATGGGGAAGTCGTACTGAAGCTTTCTTT
-,TRBJ2-7,TRBV5-1,-,CASSSPAGASYEQYF,TGCGCCAGCAGCTCGCCGGCAGGGGCTTCCTACGAGCAGTACTTC
few,TRBJ2-7,TRBV20-1,TRBD1,CSAADRGVYDEQYF,TGCAGTGCCGCCGACAGGGGAGTGTACGACGAGCAGTACTTC
few,TRBJ2-1,TRBV29-1,TRBD2,CSASRLAGNNEQFF,TGCAGCGCCTCCAGACTAGCGGGGAACAATGAGCAGTTCTTC
many,TRBJ2-4,TRBV5-1,TRBD2,CASSFQGLAGADYTKNIQYF,TGCGCCAGCAGCTTCCAGGGACTAGCGGGGGCCGACTACACCAAAAACATTCAGTACTTC
few,TRBJ2-5,TRBV12-3/TRBV12-4,TRBD2,CASSLRAGGPETQYF,TGTGCCAGCAGCCTGAGGGCGGGAGGGCCCGAGACCCAGTACTTC
many,TRBJ1-1,TRBV7-9,-,CASSSRGRNTEAFF,TGTGCCAGCAGTTCTCGGGGTCGAAACACTGAAGCTTTCTTT
few,TRBJ1-1,TRBV2,TRBD1,CASWGTGGMNTEAFF,TGTGCCAGCTGGGGGACAGGGGGGATGAACACTGAAGCTTTCTTT
few,TRBJ1-5,TRBV29-1,-,CSVIWGRNQPQHF,TGCAGCGTTATCTGGGGGAGGAATCAGCCCCAGCATTTT
few,TRBJ2-5,TRBV20-1,TRBD2,CSAALAVPQETQYF,TGCAGTGCTGCCCTAGCGGTGCCCCAAGAGACCCAGTACTTC
few,TRBJ1-2,TRBV12-3/TRBV12-4,-,CASSNRVYGYTF,TGTGCCAGCAGTAACAGGGTCTATGGCTACACCTTC
-,TRBJ2-1,TRBV18,-,CASSPPVTNEQFF,TGTGCCAGCTCACCACCAGTGACCAATGAGCAGTTCTTC
-,TRBJ2-7,TRBV4-1,-,CASSHTGNYEQYF,TGCGCCAGCAGCCACACAGGGAACTACGAGCAGTACTTC
-,TRBJ2-1,TRBV28,TRBD1,CASSSQGVVSYNEQFF,TGTGCCAGCAGTTCTCAGGGGGTGGTCTCCTACAATGAGCAGTTCTTC
few,TRBJ2-6,TRBV4-2,-,CASSQATGSGANVLTF,TGTGCCAGCAGCCAGGCGACGGGGTCTGGGGCCAACGTCCTGACTTTC
-,TRBJ2-1,TRBV5-4,TRBD2,CASSLVSLAGPNNEQFF,TGTGCCAGCAGCTTGGTATCTCTAGCGGGGCCCAACAATGAGCAGTTCTTC
few,TRBJ1-5,TRBV20-1,-,CSARESYSNQPQHF,TGCAGTGCTAGGGAGTCCTATAGCAATCAGCCCCAGCATTTT
few,TRBJ2-2,TRBV7-8,TRBD2,CASRRPGLAGRTRPGELFF,TGTGCCAGCAGGCGGCCGGGACTAGCGGGACGTACAAGACCCGGGGAGCTGTTTTTT
-,TRBJ2-2,TRBV19,TRBD2,CASSIGLAGLLSGELFF,TGTGCCAGTAGTATCGGACTAGCGGGATTGTTATCCGGGGAGCTGTTTTTT
many,TRBJ2-3,TRBV5-6,TRBD2,CASSLAWTRITDTQYF,TGTGCCAGCAGCTTGGCCTGGACTAGAATCACAGATACGCAGTATTTT
many,TRBJ2-2,TRBV5-1,TRBD2,CASSVGLAGANTGELFF,TGCGCCAGCAGCGTAGGACTAGCGGGAGCGAACACCGGGGAGCTGTTTTTT
-,TRBJ2-1,TRBV4-1,TRBD2,CASSRGTSGTSNEQFF,TGCGCCAGCAGCCGTGGGACTAGCGGGACTAGCAATGAGCAGTTCTTC
few,TRBJ2-7,TRBV9,TRBD1,CASSPQTGINEQYF,TGTGCCAGCAGCCCCCAGACAGGGATCAACGAGCAGTACTTC
-,TRBJ1-6,TRBV19,-,CASRATNSPLHF,TGTGCCAGTAGGGCGACTAATTCACCCCTCCACTTT
few,TRBJ2-3,TRBV2,-,CASNPGLTYPDTQYF,TGTGCCAGCAACCCGGGACTCACTTATCCAGATACGCAGTATTTT
-,TRBJ2-7,TRBV16,TRBD2,CASSQSVAGGPGQYF,TGTGCCAGCAGCCAATCGGTAGCGGGAGGGCCCGGGCAGTACTTC
many,TRBJ2-1,TRBV12-3/TRBV12-4,-,CASSLGSPSYNEQFF,TGTGCCAGCAGTTTAGGGTCCCCTTCCTACAATGAGCAGTTCTTC
few,TRBJ2-2,TRBV6-1,-,CASRHLGGSDTGELFF,TGTGCCAGCAGACACCTAGGGGGAAGTGACACCGGGGAGCTGTTTTTT
many,TRBJ1-5,TRBV10-3,-,CAISDGNQPQHF,TGTGCCATCAGTGACGGGAATCAGCCCCAGCATTTT
-,TRBJ1-4,TRBV2,-,CASRGAREKLFF,TGTGCCAGCAGGGGGGCTCGGGAAAAACTGTTTTTT